Each of the 21 T cell receptor beta chains below was sequenced from the same sample in a study of blood T cell repertoires in COVID-19. Repertoires were generated with immunoSEQ multiplex PCR, while TCRdb's copy carries only in-frame clones and drops some. The data show 250,000 to 300,000 clones, about four fifths seen once. The specimen sequenced was peripheral blood. These TCRs come from a woman aged 55-69 years with active or convalescent COVID-19.

The chain joins TRBV2 to TRBJ2-6, with 7 bases aligning to TRBD1. CDR1 is SNHLY, CDR2 FYNNEI, per germline. J gave up 4 bases and V 2 bases, and 2 bases lay outside the gene matches. The CDR3 is made up of 15 amino acids. CDR3 residues: CASSEPGQGANVLTF. DNA of the CDR3: TGTGCCAGCAGTGAACCGGGACAGGGGGCCAACGTCCTGACTTTC.

This clone was recorded once. The chain is built from TRBV5-4 and TRBJ2-5, with 9 nucleotides matching TRBD2. This CDR3 has 16 residues. V lost 4 bases to trimming and J lost 3 bases; unmatched junction nucleotides: 10. The germline CDR1 and CDR2 sequences are SGHNT and YYREEE (reference sequence). The CDR3 sequence is CASSVGASGAKETQYF. CDR3 nucleotides: TGTGCCAGCAGCGTCGGCGCTAGCGGGGCGAAAGAGACCCAGTACTTC.

This chain uses TRBV27 with TRBJ1-1; 9 bases align to TRBD1. Germline CDR1 and CDR2: MNHEY and SMNVEV (reference sequence). The CDR3 runs 17 residues. The junction had 8 bases not matched to a gene; V was cut back by 3 bases and J by 0 bases. The DNA for the CDR3 is TGTGCCAGCAGTTTCAAACAGGGGGCCGATTTGAACACTGAAGCTTTCTTT. It encodes CASSFKQGADLNTEAFF.

Details on this clone: At one end, the junction sequence differs from germline, possibly due to a read error. The CDR3 loop is CASGEREGNTEAFF. DNA for the CDR3: TGTGCCAGCGGTGAAAGGGAGGGGAACACTGAAGCTTTCTTT. This chain connects TRBV2 to TRBJ1-1; D remains unclear. Germline lookup yields CDR1 SNHLY and CDR2 FYNNEI. The CDR3 covers 14 residues.

This clone was seen once. The V call is TRBV6-1, the J call TRBJ1-3, with 10 bases aligning to TRBD1. Germline-derived CDR1 and CDR2 are MNHNS and SASEGT. The CDR3 consists of 15 residues. The junction had 2 bases not matched to a gene; V was cut back by 0 bases and J by 6 bases. CDR3 sequence reads: CASSEAGTGANTIYF. The DNA of the CDR3 is TGTGCCAGCAGTGAAGCTGGGACAGGGGCAAACACCATATATTTT.

This clone was seen a few times. This sequence joins TRBV7-2 and TRBJ2-5, with 10 bases identical to TRBD2. The CDR3 spans 18 residues. CDR1 and CDR2 (germline): SGHTA, FQGNSA. J was trimmed by 5 bases and V by 3 bases; bases with no gene match: 15. CDR3 amino acids: CASSFKGSRTSGSETQYF. In DNA, the CDR3 is TGTGCCAGCAGCTTTAAGGGCTCTCGGACTAGCGGTTCCGAGACCCAGTACTTC.

This clone turned up a few times. This chain connects TRBV7-3 to TRBJ2-7; 7 bases are shared with TRBD1. Trimming removed 4 bases from V and 6 bases from J; junction bases left unmatched: 3. Germline CDR1 and CDR2: SGHTA and FQGTGA. The CDR3 is 12 amino acids. The CDR3 bases are TGTGCCAGCAGCTCGGACAGGCTCGAGCAGTACTTC. This gives the protein CASSSDRLEQYF.

This sequence joins TRBV28 and TRBJ1-2; D perhaps matches TRBD1 (5 bases). CDR1 and CDR2 (germline): MDHEN, SYDVKM. V lost 8 bases and J 2 bases, leaving 15 bases between the germline ends. This CDR3 has 14 amino acids. CDR3 nucleotides: TGTGCCAGCTCCATGAAGGGGCAAAACTATGGCTACACCTTC. This gives the protein CASSMKGQNYGYTF.

In nucleotides, the CDR3 is TGTGCCAGCAGTGACTGGGACAGGGGGGGGCACACTGAAGCTTTCTTT. Protein product: CASSDWDRGGHTEAFF. The chain carries TRBV6-1 and TRBJ1-1, with 11 bases that match TRBD1. Germline V gene lookup returns CDR1 MNHNS and CDR2 SASEGT. The CDR3 is made up of 16 amino acids. After removal of 3 bases from V and 3 bases from J, the junction contained 6 bases not matched to a gene.

V and J are TRBV6-5 and TRBJ1-1, with D possibly matching TRBD1 (5 bases). The V end was cut by 10 bases, the J end by 3 bases, with 15 bases between. Germline CDR1 MNHEY, CDR2 SVGAGI. This CDR3 has 13 residues. In DNA form, the CDR3 reads TGTGCCACCCAATGGGCAGGGTACACTGAAGCTTTCTTT. Translating it yields CATQWAGYTEAFF.

This clone has a handful of counts. The rearrangement joins TRBV6-5 to TRBJ2-5; no clear D gene. The CDR3 runs to 11 residues. V lost 6 bases and J 4 bases, leaving 6 bases between the germline ends. CDR1 and CDR2 (germline): MNHEY, SVGAGI. The CDR3 loop reads CASRRVETQYF. Written as DNA, the CDR3 is TGTGCCAGCAGGAGAGTAGAGACCCAGTACTTC.

This clone was seen many times. This chain joins TRBV11-1 and TRBJ2-7, with D possibly matching TRBD2 (5 bases). With 5 bases removed from V and 2 bases from J, the gap between germline ends came to 13 bases. Germline CDR1 and CDR2: SGHAT and FQDESV (reference sequence). CDR3 length: 14 amino acids. The CDR3 loop reads CASSPPSGPYEQYF. The CDR3 DNA reads TGTGCCAGCAGCCCGCCCAGCGGACCCTACGAGCAGTACTTC.

The chain combines TRBV7-9 with TRBJ1-2; 9 nucleotides align to TRBD1. This CDR3 region has 16 residues. Looked up from germline, CDR1 is SEHNR and CDR2 is FQNEAQ (reference sequence). Trimming removed 5 bases from V and 3 bases from J; junction bases left unmatched: 10. CDR3 loop: CASSRSGTGPDYGYTF. The CDR3 DNA reads as TGTGCCAGCAGCAGATCCGGGACAGGGCCGGACTATGGCTACACCTTC.

The rearrangement uses TRBV6-5 and TRBJ2-2, with 8 bases fitting TRBD1. Per the germline V gene, CDR1 is MNHEY and CDR2 is SVGAGI. J gave up 1 base and V 6 bases, and 4 bases lay outside the gene matches. This CDR3 region has 15 residues. The CDR3 loop is CASRWTGRNTGELFF. The CDR3 DNA reads TGTGCCAGCAGATGGACAGGGCGGAACACCGGGGAGCTGTTTTTT.

The CDR3 region has the DNA TGTGCCAGCAGTTTACGGACAGGGGGCGTCAATCAGCCCCAGCATTTT. This encodes CASSLRTGGVNQPQHF. The V call is TRBV6-2 or TRBV6-3, the J call TRBJ1-5; 11 nucleotides line up with TRBD1. The germline V gene encodes CDR1 MNHEY and CDR2 SVGEGT. The CDR3 extends over 16 amino acids. Trimming took 4 bases from V and 3 from J; bases not matched to a gene: 5.

The V gene is TRBV2, the J gene TRBJ2-2, with 8 bases aligning to TRBD2. This CDR3 region has 15 residues. Germline V gene sequence: CDR1 SNHLY, CDR2 FYNNEI. V dropped 2 bases and J dropped 8; count of bases not matched to a gene: 7. The CDR3 sequence: CASSELRGGLGELFF. In DNA form, the CDR3 reads TGTGCCAGCAGTGAACTTCGGGGGGGCCTTGGGGAGCTGTTTTTT.

The chain recombines TRBV24-1 with TRBJ2-3; D is possibly TRBD2 (6 bases). The V gene's germline CDR1 is KGHDR and CDR2 SFDVKD. The CDR3 loop spans 14 amino acids. Trimming pared 3 bases from V and 5 bases from J, leaving 11 bases between. The CDR3 protein is CATSDRQGGDTQYF. The CDR3 region has the DNA TGTGCCACCAGTGATAGGCAGGGAGGAGATACGCAGTATTTT.

The rearrangement links TRBV6-2 or TRBV6-3 to TRBJ2-1; TRBD1 is a possible D gene (6 bases). With 8 bases removed from V and 1 base from J, the gap between germline ends came to 18 bases. The CDR3 is 16 residues long. CDR1 MNHEY and CDR2 SVGEGT come from the germline V gene. CDR3 in amino acids: CASGCRGCTSYNEQFF. CDR3 DNA: TGTGCCAGCGGTTGCAGGGGATGTACGTCCTACAATGAGCAGTTCTTC.

V and J are TRBV6-4 and TRBJ2-3; D is undetermined. Trimming took 5 bases from V and 1 from J, leaving 10 bases between them. Looked up from germline, CDR1 is MRHNA and CDR2 is SNTAGT. This CDR3 region has 14 residues. CDR3 in amino acids: CASSFRGGTDTQYF. CDR3 nucleotide sequence: TGTGCCAGCAGTTTTCGAGGCGGCACAGATACGCAGTATTTT.

The V and J genes are TRBV6-1 and TRBJ1-5, with 8 bases matching TRBD1. Unmatched junction bases numbered 11, after V lost 3 bases and J lost 7 bases. Germline V gives CDR1 MNHNS, CDR2 SASEGT. The CDR3 is made up of 16 amino acids. The chain's CDR3 is CASSEGPGGSWQPQHF. The DNA of the CDR3 is TGTGCCAGCAGTGAGGGGCCAGGGGGCTCGTGGCAGCCCCAGCATTTT.

The chain combines TRBV10-3 with TRBJ2-7; 8 nucleotides line up with TRBD1. The germline gives CDR1 ENHRY, CDR2 SYGVKD. After removal of 0 bases from V and 5 bases from J, the junction contained 6 bases not matched to a gene. CDR3 length equals 15 residues. The CDR3 loop reads CAISESSDRADEQYF. The DNA for the CDR3 is TGTGCCATCAGTGAGTCTTCGGACAGGGCTGACGAGCAGTACTTC.